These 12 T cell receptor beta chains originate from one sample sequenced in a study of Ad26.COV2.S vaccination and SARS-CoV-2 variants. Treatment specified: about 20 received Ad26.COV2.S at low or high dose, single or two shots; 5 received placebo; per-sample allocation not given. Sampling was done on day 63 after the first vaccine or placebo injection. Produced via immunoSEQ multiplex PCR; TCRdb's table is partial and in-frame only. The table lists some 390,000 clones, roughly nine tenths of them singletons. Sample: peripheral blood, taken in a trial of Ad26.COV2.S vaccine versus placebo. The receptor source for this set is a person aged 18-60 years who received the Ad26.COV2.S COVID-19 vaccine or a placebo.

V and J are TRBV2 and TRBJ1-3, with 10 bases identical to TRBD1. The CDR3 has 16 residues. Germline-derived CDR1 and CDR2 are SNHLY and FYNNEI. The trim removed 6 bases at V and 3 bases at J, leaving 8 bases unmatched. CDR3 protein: CASRNPGTGVGNTIYF. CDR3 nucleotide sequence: TGTGCCAGCAGGAATCCCGGGACAGGGGTTGGAAACACCATATATTTT.

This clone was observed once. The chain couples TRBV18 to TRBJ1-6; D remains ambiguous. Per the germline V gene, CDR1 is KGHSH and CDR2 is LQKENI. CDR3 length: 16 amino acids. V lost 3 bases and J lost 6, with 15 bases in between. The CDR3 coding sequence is TGTGCCAGCTCACCGAATGGGCCCGGGAGTAATTCACCCCTCCACTTT. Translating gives CASSPNGPGSNSPLHF.

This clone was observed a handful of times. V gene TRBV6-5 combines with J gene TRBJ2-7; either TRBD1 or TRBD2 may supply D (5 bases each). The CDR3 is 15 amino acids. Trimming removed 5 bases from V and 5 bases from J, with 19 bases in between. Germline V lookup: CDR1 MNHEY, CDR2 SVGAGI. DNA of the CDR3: TGTGCCAGCAGTCTTCCGTCGGCAGGGAGCAACGAGCAGTACTTC. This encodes CASSLPSAGSNEQYF.

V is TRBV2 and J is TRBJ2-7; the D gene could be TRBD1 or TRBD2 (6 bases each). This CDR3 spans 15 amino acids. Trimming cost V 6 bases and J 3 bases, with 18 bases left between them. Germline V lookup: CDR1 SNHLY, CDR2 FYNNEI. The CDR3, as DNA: TGTGCCAGCAGGCTCCGGGGGCTAGGCATCTACGAGCAGTACTTC. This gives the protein CASRLRGLGIYEQYF. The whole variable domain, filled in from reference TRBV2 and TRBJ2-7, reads EPEVTQTPSHQVTQMGQEVILRCVPISNHLYFYWYRQILGQKVEFLVSFYNNEISEKSEIFDDQFSVERPDGSNFTLKIRSTKLEDSAMYFCASRLRGLGIYEQYFGPGTRLTVT.

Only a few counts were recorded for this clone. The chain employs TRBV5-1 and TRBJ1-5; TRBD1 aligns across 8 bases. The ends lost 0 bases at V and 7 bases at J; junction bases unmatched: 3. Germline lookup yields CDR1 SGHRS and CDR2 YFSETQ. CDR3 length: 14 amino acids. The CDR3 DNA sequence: TGCGCCAGCAGCTTGGACTCAGGGGGCCAGCCCCAGCATTTT. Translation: CASSLDSGGQPQHF.

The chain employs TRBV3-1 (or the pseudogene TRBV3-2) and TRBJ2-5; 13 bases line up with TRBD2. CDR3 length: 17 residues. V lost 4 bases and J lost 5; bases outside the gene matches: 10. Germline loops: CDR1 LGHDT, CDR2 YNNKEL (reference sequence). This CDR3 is CASSLGTSGDPRETQYF. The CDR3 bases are TGTGCCAGCAGCCTCGGGACTAGCGGGGACCCGCGGGAGACCCAGTACTTC.

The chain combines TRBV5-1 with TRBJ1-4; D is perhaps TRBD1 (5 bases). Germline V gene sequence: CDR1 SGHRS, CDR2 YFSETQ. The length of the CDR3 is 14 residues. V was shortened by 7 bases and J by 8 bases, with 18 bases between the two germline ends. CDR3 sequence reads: CASQPRQGSEKLFF. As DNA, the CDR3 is TGCGCCAGCCAACCTCGGCAGGGAAGCGAAAAACTGTTTTTT.

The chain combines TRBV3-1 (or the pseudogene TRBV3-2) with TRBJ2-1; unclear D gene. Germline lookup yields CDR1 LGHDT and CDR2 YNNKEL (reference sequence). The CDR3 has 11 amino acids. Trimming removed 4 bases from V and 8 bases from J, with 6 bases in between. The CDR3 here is CASSLRYEQFF. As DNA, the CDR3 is TGTGCCAGCAGCCTCCGATATGAGCAGTTCTTC.

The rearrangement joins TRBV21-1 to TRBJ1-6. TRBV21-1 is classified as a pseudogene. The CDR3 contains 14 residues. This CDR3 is CASSKGGCNSPLHF. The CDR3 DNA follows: TGTGCCAGCAGCAAAGGAGGCTGCAATTCACCCCTCCACTTT.

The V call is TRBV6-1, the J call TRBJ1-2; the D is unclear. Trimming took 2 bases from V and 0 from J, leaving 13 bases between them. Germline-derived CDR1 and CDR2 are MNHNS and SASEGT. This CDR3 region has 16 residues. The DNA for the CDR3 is TGTGCCAGCAGTGAACCCGGTGAGAGGGCTAACTATGGCTACACCTTC. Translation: CASSEPGERANYGYTF.

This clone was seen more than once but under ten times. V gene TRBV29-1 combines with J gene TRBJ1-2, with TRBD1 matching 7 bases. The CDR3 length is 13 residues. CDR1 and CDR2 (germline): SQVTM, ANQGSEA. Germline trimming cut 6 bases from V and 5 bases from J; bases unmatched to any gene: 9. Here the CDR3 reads CSVQRDSRYGYTF. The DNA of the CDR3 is TGCAGCGTACAACGGGACAGCCGGTATGGCTACACCTTC.

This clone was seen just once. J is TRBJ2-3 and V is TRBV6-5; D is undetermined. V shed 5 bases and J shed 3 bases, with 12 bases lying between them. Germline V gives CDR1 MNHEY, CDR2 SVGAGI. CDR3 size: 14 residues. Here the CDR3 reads CASSLWMATDTQYF. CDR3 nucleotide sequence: TGTGCCAGCAGTCTCTGGATGGCAACAGATACGCAGTATTTT.